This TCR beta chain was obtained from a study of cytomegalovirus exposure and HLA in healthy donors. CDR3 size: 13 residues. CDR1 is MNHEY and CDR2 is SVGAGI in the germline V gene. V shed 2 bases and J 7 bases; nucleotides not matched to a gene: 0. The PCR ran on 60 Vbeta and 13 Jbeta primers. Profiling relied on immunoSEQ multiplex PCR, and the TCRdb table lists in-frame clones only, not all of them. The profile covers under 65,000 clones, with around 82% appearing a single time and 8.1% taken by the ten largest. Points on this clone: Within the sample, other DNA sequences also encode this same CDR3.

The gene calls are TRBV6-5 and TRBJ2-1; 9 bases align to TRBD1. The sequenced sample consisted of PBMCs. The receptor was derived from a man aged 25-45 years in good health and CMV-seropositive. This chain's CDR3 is CASSYDRGNEQFF. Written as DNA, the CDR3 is TGTGCCAGCAGTTACGACAGGGGGAATGAGCAGTTCTTC.